These 24 T cell receptor beta chains share one sample of origin, sequenced in a study of shared clonotypes between healthy human individuals. Naive CD8 cells comprised CD45RO-negative, CCR7-positively selected cells, excluding terminally differentiated effector memory CD45RA+ cells. The method was immunoSEQ multiplex PCR; TCRdb's version includes in-frame clones alone and lacks a portion of them. This table holds about 820,000 clones, around 93% found once. The sequenced material came from naive CD8+ T cells sorted from blood. These receptors all come from a man aged 30 to 39 in good health.

V is TRBV7-9 and J is TRBJ1-1, with 7 bases identical to TRBD1. The CDR3 is 12 residues long. The V segment lost 7 bases and the J segment 3 bases; nucleotides outside the gene matches: 2. Germline V gene data show CDR1 as SEHNR and CDR2 as FQNEAQ (reference sequence). In DNA form, the CDR3 reads TGTGCCAGCACCCAGGGGGACACTGAAGCTTTCTTT. Encoded protein: CASTQGDTEAFF. Looking up the rest from reference TRBV7-9 and TRBJ1-1 gives the full variable domain: DTGVSQNPRHKITKRGQNVTFRCDPISEHNRLYWYRQTLGQGPEFLTYFQNEAQLEKSRLLSDRFSAERPKGSFSTLEIQRTEQGDSAMYLCASTQGDTEAFFGQGTRLTVV.

The chain employs TRBV19 and TRBJ1-2, with TRBD1 identical over 7 bases. V was pared by 5 bases and J by 10 bases, with 16 bases of the junction left unmatched. The germline CDR1 and CDR2 sequences are LNHDA and SQIVND (reference sequence). The CDR3 runs to 15 residues. In DNA, the CDR3 is TGTGCCAGTAGTCAGACAGGGTTTTTCGTTAGTGACTACACCTTC. Protein sequence: CASSQTGFFVSDYTF.

The chain is built from TRBV10-3 and TRBJ2-1; the match to TRBD2 covers 7 bases. Germline V gene sequence: CDR1 ENHRY, CDR2 SYGVKD. Germline trimming cut 2 bases from V and 5 bases from J; bases unmatched to any gene: 15. The CDR3 totals 18 residues. CDR3 sequence reads: CAISEIFRTGGGNNEQFF. DNA for the CDR3: TGTGCCATCAGTGAGATTTTTCGAACGGGAGGTGGTAACAATGAGCAGTTCTTC.

This chain uses TRBV7-8 with TRBJ2-7; no reliable D call. V was cut by 4 bases and J by 3 bases, with 13 bases left in between. Germline assignment: CDR1 SGHVS and CDR2 FQNEAQ. The CDR3 consists of 14 residues. The CDR3: CASSSHSVYYEQYF. The CDR3 DNA follows: TGTGCCAGCAGCTCACATAGTGTATACTACGAGCAGTACTTC.

The chain has TRBV9 and TRBJ1-1; D is perhaps TRBD1 (5 bases). Trimming cost V 3 bases and J 3 bases, with 9 bases left between them. CDR1 and CDR2 (germline): SGDLS, YYNGEE. This CDR3 spans 13 amino acids. The CDR3 DNA sequence: TGTGCCAGCAGCGGACGGGGGGACACTGAAGCTTTCTTT. It yields the protein CASSGRGDTEAFF.

The chain joins TRBV5-6 to TRBJ2-7, with D perhaps matching TRBD1 (6 bases). The V gene lost 0 bases and the J gene lost 3 bases, with 22 bases spanning the gap. The germline V gene encodes CDR1 SGHDT and CDR2 YYEEEE. This CDR3 spans 18 amino acids. CDR3 nucleotide sequence: TGTGCCAGCAGCTTGGCCATCGTAGAGGACAGAGCAGACTACGAGCAGTACTTC. Protein product: CASSLAIVEDRADYEQYF.

The rearrangement links TRBV7-9 to TRBJ2-7; D unclear. The germline V gene encodes CDR1 SEHNR and CDR2 FQNEAQ (reference sequence). The CDR3 is 14 residues long. The V and J ends lost 6 bases and 0 bases respectively, with 12 bases between them. CDR3 nucleotides: TGTGCCAGCAGAGAAAGCTCCAGCTCCTACGAGCAGTACTTC. Its protein is CASRESSSSYEQYF.

V and J are TRBV27 and TRBJ2-3; 7 bases are shared with TRBD2. CDR1 and CDR2 (germline): MNHEY, SMNVEV (reference sequence). CDR3 length equals 12 residues. V shed 8 bases and J 2 bases; nucleotides not matched to a gene: 1. CDR3 region: CASAGDTDTQYF. CDR3 in DNA: TGTGCCAGCGCGGGAGACACAGATACGCAGTATTTT.

This clone appeared once. The CDR3 loop reads CASSLQMNTEAFF. CDR3 DNA sequence: TGTGCCAGCAGTTTACAGATGAACACTGAAGCTTTCTTT. The V gene is TRBV27, the J gene TRBJ1-1; no clear D gene. Germline values: CDR1 MNHEY, CDR2 SMNVEV (reference sequence). The CDR3 loop spans 13 amino acids. Trimming cost V 2 bases and J 0 bases, with 4 bases left between them.

The V call is TRBV30, the J call TRBJ1-2; 8 nucleotides agree with TRBD1. CDR1 is GTSNPN, CDR2 SVGIG, per germline (reference sequence). The CDR3 totals 16 residues. V trimming: 1 base; J trimming: 4 bases; junction bases outside the gene matches: 11. This CDR3 is CAWSAPGQDYFYGYTF. In nucleotides, the CDR3 is TGTGCCTGGAGTGCCCCGGGACAGGACTACTTCTATGGCTACACCTTC.

This clone came up once. This rearrangement joins TRBV28 to TRBJ2-7; D gene ambiguous. This CDR3 region has 13 residues. Germline CDR1 and CDR2: MDHEN and SYDVKM. Trimming took 4 bases from V and 5 from J, leaving 12 bases between them. CDR3 region: CASSSVGEDEQYF. The DNA of the CDR3 is TGTGCCAGCAGTTCCGTGGGCGAAGACGAGCAGTACTTC.

The chain links TRBV19 to TRBJ1-1, with D tentatively TRBD1 (5 bases). V lost 5 bases to trimming and J lost 0 bases, with 19 bases between them. The V gene's germline CDR1 is LNHDA and CDR2 SQIVND (reference sequence). The CDR3 has 17 amino acids. The CDR3 sequence: CASSLTRTGRMNTEAFF. The CDR3 nucleotides are TGTGCCAGTAGTCTAACCCGTACGGGACGTATGAACACTGAAGCTTTCTTT.

The chain has TRBV7-9 and TRBJ2-1, with 8 bases aligning to TRBD1. CDR1 and CDR2 (germline): SEHNR, FQNEAQ (reference sequence). Trimming removed 8 bases from V and 6 bases from J; junction bases left unmatched: 9. This CDR3 region has 14 residues. The CDR3 protein is CASHSGGTGNEQFF. Here the CDR3 DNA reads TGTGCCAGCCATAGTGGGGGGACAGGCAATGAGCAGTTCTTC.

The chain has TRBV19 and TRBJ1-3; D is unresolved. This CDR3 region has 12 residues. Trimming removed 9 bases at V and 4 bases at J, with 10 bases between. Germline assignment: CDR1 LNHDA and CDR2 SQIVND (reference sequence). The CDR3 region is CASTWNGNTIYF. CDR3 nucleotides: TGTGCCAGCACCTGGAACGGAAACACCATATATTTT.

The rearrangement uses TRBV5-1 and TRBJ2-5; 10 positions agree with TRBD2. The CDR3 spans 15 residues. The germline CDR1 and CDR2 sequences are SGHRS and YFSETQ. Trimming cost V 4 bases and J 4 bases; bases outside gene matches: 7. The CDR3 DNA is TGCGCCAGCAGCCCTAGGACTAGCGGAGTAGAGACCCAGTACTTC. Protein: CASSPRTSGVETQYF.

The rearrangement links TRBV6-6 to TRBJ1-5; tentatively, D is TRBD1 (6 bases). V was cut by 5 bases and J by 2 bases, with 10 bases left in between. The length of the CDR3 is 14 residues. Germline V CDR1 and CDR2: MNHNY, SVGAGI (reference sequence). The CDR3 nucleotides are TGTGCCAGCAGTAACAACAGGGGCAATCAGCCCCAGCATTTT. As protein: CASSNNRGNQPQHF.

This chain connects TRBV7-6 to TRBJ2-4; TRBD1 aligns across 7 bases. The CDR3 has 15 amino acids. Looked up from germline, CDR1 is SGHVS and CDR2 is FNYEAQ. The ends lost 3 bases at V and 8 bases at J; junction bases unmatched: 10. CDR3 in DNA: TGTGCCAGCAGCTTGTATCCCCAGGGGGTGGACATTCAGTACTTC. Translation: CASSLYPQGVDIQYF.

The chain links TRBV4-1 to TRBJ2-1; D gene unclear. The germline gives CDR1 MGHRA, CDR2 YSYEKL. V was cut by 3 bases and J by 5 bases, with 14 bases left in between. This CDR3 comprises 15 residues. CDR3 in DNA: TGCGCCAGCAGCCATGACGCGGTCCGGAACAATGAGCAGTTCTTC. Translation gives CASSHDAVRNNEQFF.

The chain employs TRBV19 and TRBJ2-1; 11 nucleotides line up with TRBD2. V lost 7 bases and J lost 8; bases outside the gene matches: 16. The CDR3 length is 17 residues. The germline V gene has CDR1 LNHDA and CDR2 SQIVND (reference sequence). The CDR3 spells CASKPGGASGRRDEQFF. As DNA, the CDR3 is TGTGCCAGTAAACCGGGCGGGGCTAGCGGGAGGCGCGATGAGCAGTTCTTC.

The J gene is TRBJ1-2, the V gene TRBV6-5; 9 positions match TRBD1. Per germline, CDR1 MNHEY and CDR2 SVGAGI. Trimming removed 6 bases from V and 8 bases from J; junction bases left unmatched: 10. The CDR3 is 14 residues long. The CDR3 nucleotides read TGTGCCAGCAGCTCCCTCCGGACAGGGGACGGCTACACCTTC. It codes for CASSSLRTGDGYTF.

This clone was detected only a few times. The rearrangement joins TRBV10-3 to TRBJ2-1; a possible D gene is TRBD2 (5 bases). CDR1 ENHRY and CDR2 SYGVKD come from the germline V gene. This CDR3 is 13 amino acids long. Deletions cut 10 bases from V and 4 bases from J, with 14 bases between. DNA for the CDR3: TGTGCCACCGAAGCGGACGCGTACAATGAGCAGTTCTTC. Protein product: CATEADAYNEQFF.

The chain couples TRBV19 to TRBJ2-1; 12 nucleotides agree with TRBD1. The J segment lost 9 bases and the V segment lost 5 bases, leaving 2 bases of the junction unmatched. Germline values: CDR1 LNHDA, CDR2 SQIVND (reference sequence). The CDR3 extends over 13 amino acids. The CDR3 reads CASSWDRGREQFF. The CDR3 DNA follows: TGTGCCAGTAGTTGGGACAGGGGGCGTGAGCAGTTCTTC.

This clone showed up just once. The chain carries TRBV11-2 and TRBJ2-1, with D unclear. Germline CDR1 is SGHAT and CDR2 is FQNNGV. Trimming removed 2 bases at V and 15 bases at J, with 17 bases between. This CDR3 spans 13 amino acids. The CDR3 loop is CASSLSGPVDTFF. The CDR3 bases are TGTGCCAGCAGCTTATCGGGCCCTGTTGATACGTTCTTC.

The rearrangement links TRBV7-9 to TRBJ1-1; D call uncertain. V was clipped by 6 bases and J by 11 bases, with 19 bases between them. This CDR3 region has 13 residues. Per the germline V gene, CDR1 is SEHNR and CDR2 is FQNEAQ (reference sequence). The CDR3 is CASSREWVKGAFF. The DNA for the CDR3 is TGTGCCAGCAGTCGAGAATGGGTTAAAGGGGCTTTCTTT.